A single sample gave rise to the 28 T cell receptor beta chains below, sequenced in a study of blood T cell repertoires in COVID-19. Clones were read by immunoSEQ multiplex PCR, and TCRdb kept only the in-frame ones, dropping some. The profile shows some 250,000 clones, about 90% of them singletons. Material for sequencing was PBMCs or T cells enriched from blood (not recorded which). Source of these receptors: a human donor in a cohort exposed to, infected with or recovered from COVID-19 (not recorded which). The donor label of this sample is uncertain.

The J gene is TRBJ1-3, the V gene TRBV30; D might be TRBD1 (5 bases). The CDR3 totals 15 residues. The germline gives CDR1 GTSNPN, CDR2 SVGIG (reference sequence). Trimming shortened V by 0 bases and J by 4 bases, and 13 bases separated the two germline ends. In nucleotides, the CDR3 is TGTGCCTGGAGTGTCCATTGGGCAGGGGGAAACACCATATATTTT. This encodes CAWSVHWAGGNTIYF.

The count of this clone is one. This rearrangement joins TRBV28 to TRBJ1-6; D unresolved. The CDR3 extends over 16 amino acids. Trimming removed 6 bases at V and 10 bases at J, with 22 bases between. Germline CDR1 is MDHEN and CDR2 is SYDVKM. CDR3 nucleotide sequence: TGTGCCAGCAGCCTGAAGACGGTAGGATCGGGGTCACCCCTCCACTTT. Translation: CASSLKTVGSGSPLHF.

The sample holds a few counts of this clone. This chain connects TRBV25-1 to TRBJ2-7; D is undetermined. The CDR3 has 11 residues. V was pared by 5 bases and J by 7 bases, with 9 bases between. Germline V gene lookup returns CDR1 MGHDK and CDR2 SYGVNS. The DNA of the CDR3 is TGTGCCAGCAGTCCCTCCGGGGAGCAGTACTTC. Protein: CASSPSGEQYF.

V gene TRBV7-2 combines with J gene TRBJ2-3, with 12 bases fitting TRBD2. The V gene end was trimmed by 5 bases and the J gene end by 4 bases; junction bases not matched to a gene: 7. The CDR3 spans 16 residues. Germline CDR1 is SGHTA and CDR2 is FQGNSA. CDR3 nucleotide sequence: TGTGCCAGCAGCCGTCTAGCGGGGGGGCATGCAGATACGCAGTATTTT. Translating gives CASSRLAGGHADTQYF. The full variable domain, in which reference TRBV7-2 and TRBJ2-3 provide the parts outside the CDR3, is GAGVSQSPSNKVTEKGKDVELRCDPISGHTALYWYRQSLGQGLEFLIYFQGNSAPDKSGLPSDRFSAERTGGSVSTLTIQRTQQEDSAVYLCASSRLAGGHADTQYFGPGTRLTVL.

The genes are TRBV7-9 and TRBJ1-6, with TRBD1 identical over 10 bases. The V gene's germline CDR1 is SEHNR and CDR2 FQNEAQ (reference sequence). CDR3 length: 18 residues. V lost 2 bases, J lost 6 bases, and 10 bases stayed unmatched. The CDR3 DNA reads TGTGCCAGCAGCTTAAAAGGGACAGGGGAAAATTTTAATTCACCCCTCCACTTT. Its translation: CASSLKGTGENFNSPLHF.

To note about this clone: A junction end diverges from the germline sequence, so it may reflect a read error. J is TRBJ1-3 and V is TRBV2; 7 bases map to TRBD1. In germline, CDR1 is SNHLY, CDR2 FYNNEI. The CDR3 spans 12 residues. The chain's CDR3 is CASSGQGGEAIF. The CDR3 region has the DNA TGTGCCAGCAGTGGGCAGGGGGGCGAGGCTATTTTT.

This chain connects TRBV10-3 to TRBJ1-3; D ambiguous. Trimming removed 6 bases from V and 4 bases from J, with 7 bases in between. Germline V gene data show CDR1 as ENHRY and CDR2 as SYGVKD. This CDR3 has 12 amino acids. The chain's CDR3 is CAIRSEGNTIYF. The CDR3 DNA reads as TGTGCCATCAGGTCAGAAGGAAACACCATATATTTT.

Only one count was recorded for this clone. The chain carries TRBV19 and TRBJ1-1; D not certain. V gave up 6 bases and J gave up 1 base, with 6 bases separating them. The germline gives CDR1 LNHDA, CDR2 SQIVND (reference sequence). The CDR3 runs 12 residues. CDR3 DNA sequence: TGTGCCAGTAGGGCGGGGAACACTGAAGCTTTCTTT. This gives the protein CASRAGNTEAFF.

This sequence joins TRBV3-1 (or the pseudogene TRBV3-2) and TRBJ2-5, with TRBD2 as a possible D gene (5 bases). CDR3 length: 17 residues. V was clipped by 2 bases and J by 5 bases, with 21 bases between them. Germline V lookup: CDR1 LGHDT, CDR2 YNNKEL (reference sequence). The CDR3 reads CASSQSNRELVGETQYF. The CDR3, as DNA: TGTGCCAGCAGCCAATCGAATCGGGAACTAGTGGGCGAGACCCAGTACTTC.

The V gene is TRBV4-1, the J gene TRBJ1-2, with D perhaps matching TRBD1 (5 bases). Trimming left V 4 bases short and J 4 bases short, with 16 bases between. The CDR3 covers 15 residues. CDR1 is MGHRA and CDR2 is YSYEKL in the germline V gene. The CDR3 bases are TGCGCCAGCAGCCCTTCGCAAGGGGAAGGCTATGGCTACACCTTC. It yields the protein CASSPSQGEGYGYTF.

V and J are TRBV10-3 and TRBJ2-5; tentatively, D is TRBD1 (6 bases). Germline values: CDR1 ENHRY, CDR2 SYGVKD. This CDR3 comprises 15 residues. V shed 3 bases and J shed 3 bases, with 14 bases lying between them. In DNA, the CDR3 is TGTGCCATCAGTGACACAGGGACCCATGAAGAGACCCAGTACTTC. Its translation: CAISDTGTHEETQYF.

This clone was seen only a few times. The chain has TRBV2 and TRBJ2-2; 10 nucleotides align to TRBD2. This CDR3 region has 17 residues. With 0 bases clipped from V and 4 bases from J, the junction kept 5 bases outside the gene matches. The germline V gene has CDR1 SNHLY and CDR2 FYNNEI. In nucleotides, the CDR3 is TGTGCCAGCAGTGAAGCCACTAGCGGGGTAGGCACCGGGGAGCTGTTTTTT. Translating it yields CASSEATSGVGTGELFF. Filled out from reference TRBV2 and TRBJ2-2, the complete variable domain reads EPEVTQTPSHQVTQMGQEVILRCVPISNHLYFYWYRQILGQKVEFLVSFYNNEISEKSEIFDDQFSVERPDGSNFTLKIRSTKLEDSAMYFCASSEATSGVGTGELFFGEGSRLTVL.

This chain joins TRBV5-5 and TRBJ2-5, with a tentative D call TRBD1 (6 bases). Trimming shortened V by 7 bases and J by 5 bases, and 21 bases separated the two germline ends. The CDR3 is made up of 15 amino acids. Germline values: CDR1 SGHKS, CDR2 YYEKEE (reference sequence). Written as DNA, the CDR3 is TGTGCCAGCTCCGGTCTCAGGGGAAGCGAGGAGACCCAGTACTTC. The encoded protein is CASSGLRGSEETQYF.

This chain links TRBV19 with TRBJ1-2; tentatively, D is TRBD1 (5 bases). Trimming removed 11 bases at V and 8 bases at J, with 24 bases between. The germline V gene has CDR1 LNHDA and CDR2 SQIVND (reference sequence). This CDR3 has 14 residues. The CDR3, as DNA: TGTGCCTCCCGGCAGGGCCTATCTAAGGGGGGCTACACCTTC. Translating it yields CASRQGLSKGGYTF. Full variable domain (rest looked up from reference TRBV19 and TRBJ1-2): DGGITQSPKYLFRKEGQNVTLSCEQNLNHDAMYWYRQDPGQGLRLIYYSQIVNDFQKGDIAEGYSVSREKKESFPLTVTSAQKNPTAFYLCASRQGLSKGGYTFGSGTRLTVV.

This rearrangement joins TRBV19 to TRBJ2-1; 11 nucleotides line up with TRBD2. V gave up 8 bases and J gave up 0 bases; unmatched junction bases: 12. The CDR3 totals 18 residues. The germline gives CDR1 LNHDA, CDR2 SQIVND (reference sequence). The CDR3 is CASFPGLAASSSYNEQFF. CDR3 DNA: TGTGCCAGTTTTCCGGGACTAGCGGCTTCGAGCTCCTACAATGAGCAGTTCTTC.

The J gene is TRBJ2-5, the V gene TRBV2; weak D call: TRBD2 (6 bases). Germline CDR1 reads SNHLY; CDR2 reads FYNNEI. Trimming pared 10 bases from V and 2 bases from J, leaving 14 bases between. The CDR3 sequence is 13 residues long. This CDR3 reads CATKERVQETQYF. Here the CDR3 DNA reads TGTGCCACCAAAGAGCGGGTTCAAGAGACCCAGTACTTC.

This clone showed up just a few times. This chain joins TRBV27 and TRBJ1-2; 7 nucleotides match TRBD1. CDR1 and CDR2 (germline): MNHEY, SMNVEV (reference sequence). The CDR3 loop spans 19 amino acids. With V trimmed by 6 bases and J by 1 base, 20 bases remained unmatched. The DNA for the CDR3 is TGTGCCAGCAGCCCGGGACAGCCTCTTATTAGGGGTATTAACTATGGCTACACCTTC. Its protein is CASSPGQPLIRGINYGYTF.

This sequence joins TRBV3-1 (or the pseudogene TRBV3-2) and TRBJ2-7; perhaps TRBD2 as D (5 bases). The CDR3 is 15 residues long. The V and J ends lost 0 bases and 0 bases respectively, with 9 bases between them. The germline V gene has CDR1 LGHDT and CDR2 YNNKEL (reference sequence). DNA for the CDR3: TGTGCCAGCAGCCAAGATCCCCGGGGCTCCTACGAGCAGTACTTC. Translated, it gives CASSQDPRGSYEQYF.

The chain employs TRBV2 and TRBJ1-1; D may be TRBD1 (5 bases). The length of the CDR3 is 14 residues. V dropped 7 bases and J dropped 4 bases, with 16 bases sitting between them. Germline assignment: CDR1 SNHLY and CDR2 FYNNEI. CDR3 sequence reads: CASTSLGDSTEAFF. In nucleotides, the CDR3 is TGTGCCAGCACTTCCCTAGGGGATAGCACTGAAGCTTTCTTT.

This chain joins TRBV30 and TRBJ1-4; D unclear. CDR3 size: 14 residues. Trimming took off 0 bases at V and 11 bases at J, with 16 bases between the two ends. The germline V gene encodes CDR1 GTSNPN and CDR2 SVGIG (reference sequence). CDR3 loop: CAWSVGTRVRKLFF. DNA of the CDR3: TGTGCCTGGAGTGTAGGTACACGGGTTCGGAAACTGTTTTTT.

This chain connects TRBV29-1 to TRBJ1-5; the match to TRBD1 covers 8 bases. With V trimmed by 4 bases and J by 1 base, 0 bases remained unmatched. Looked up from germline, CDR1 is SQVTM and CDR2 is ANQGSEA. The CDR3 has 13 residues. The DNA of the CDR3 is TGCAGCGTTGCAGGGGGCAGCAATCAGCCCCAGCATTTT. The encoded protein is CSVAGGSNQPQHF.

CDR3 residues: CASSRVSGDPGGYTF. The CDR3 region has the DNA TGCGCCAGCAGCAGGGTCTCAGGGGACCCCGGTGGCTACACCTTC. The chain employs TRBV5-1 and TRBJ1-2, with D perhaps matching TRBD1 (6 bases). The germline CDR1 and CDR2 sequences are SGHRS and YFSETQ. This CDR3 contains 15 residues. V shed 4 bases and J shed 7 bases, with 20 bases lying between them.

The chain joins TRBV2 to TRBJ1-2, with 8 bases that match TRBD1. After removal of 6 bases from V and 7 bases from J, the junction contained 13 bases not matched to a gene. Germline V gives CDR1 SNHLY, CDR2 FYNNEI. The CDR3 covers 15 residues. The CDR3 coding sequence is TGTGCCAGCAGGGAGGGGGCAGGGGGCTTCATTGGCTACACCTTC. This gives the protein CASREGAGGFIGYTF.

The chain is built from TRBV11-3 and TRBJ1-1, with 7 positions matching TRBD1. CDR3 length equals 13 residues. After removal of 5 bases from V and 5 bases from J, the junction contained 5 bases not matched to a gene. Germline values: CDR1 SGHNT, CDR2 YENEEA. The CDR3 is CASSTTGVTEAFF. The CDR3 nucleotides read TGTGCCAGCAGCACTACAGGGGTTACTGAAGCTTTCTTT.

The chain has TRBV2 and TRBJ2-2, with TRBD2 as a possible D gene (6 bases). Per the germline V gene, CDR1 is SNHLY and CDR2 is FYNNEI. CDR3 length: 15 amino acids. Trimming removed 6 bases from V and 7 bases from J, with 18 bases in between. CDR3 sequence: CASRGSGGILGELFF. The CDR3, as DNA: TGTGCCAGCAGAGGAAGTGGGGGGATCCTCGGGGAGCTGTTTTTT.

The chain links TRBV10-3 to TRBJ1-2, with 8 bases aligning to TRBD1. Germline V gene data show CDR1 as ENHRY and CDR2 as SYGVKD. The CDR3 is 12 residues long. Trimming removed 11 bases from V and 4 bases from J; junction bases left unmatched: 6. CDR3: CAVTGDGYGYTF. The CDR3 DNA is TGTGCCGTGACAGGGGACGGCTATGGCTACACCTTC.

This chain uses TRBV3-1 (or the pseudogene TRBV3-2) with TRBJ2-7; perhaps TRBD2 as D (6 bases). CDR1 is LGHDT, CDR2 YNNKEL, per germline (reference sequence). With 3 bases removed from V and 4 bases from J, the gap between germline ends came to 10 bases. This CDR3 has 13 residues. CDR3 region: CASSQGGGYEQYF. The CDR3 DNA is TGTGCCAGCAGCCAGGGTGGGGGGTACGAGCAGTACTTC.

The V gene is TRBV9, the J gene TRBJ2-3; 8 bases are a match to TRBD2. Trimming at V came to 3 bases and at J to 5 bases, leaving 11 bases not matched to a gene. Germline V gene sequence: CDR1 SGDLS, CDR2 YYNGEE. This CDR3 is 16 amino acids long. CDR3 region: CASSALPDTSGDTQYF. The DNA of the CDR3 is TGTGCCAGCAGCGCCTTACCCGATACTAGCGGAGATACGCAGTATTTT.